The rows below give T cell receptor beta chains drawn from one sample of a study of regulatory T cells in long-lasting Graves disease. TCRdb passed the multiplex PCR reads through MiXCR, listing each CDR3 protein once. Of about 620,000 distinct CDR3 sequences in the sample, approximately 15% are singletons; the top ten hold 18%. This sample also belongs to another study, concerning T cells in Graves' hyperthyroidism and ophthalmopathy.

The sequencing used peripheral blood mononuclear cells (PBMCs), collected at new diagnosis, from a patient treated with antithyroid drugs. These receptor sequences come from a woman in her twenties or thirties with Graves disease. CDR3s leave out the opening cysteine and the closing phenylalanine or tryptophan.

v_call	j_call	cdr3_aa
TRBV19	TRBJ2-7	ASIQTGTTEQY
TRBV28	TRBJ2-5	ASSQDPREPETQY
TRBV5-1	TRBJ2-5	ASGVTGQETQY
TRBV29-1	TRBJ2-1	SVVRAGGIKNEQF
TRBV24-1	TRBJ1-5	ATSDSTGGNVRPQH
TRBV27	TRBJ1-1	ASSFSRQGEAF
TRBV7-9	TRBJ1-1	ASRIGEGLDTEAF
TRBV28	TRBJ2-5	ASSLMAGAKTQY
TRBV6-9	TRBJ2-3	ASSSSLSGTTDTQY
TRBV2	TRBJ2-5	ASVQLGGQETQY
TRBV19	TRBJ1-4	ASSTGTSALEKLF
TRBV19	TRBJ2-7	ASSPLIAGTYEQY
TRBV11-2	TRBJ1-4	ASSRVPGGGPGGKLF
TRBV19	TRBJ1-2	ASKAVGYGYT
TRBV6-2/TRBV6-3	TRBJ2-1	ASSPHPGSSGSDEGRGAF
TRBV20-1	TRBJ2-7	SAGVEQY
TRBV27	TRBJ2-7	ASRPLAEPHEQY
TRBV5-5	TRBJ2-1	ASSFRNREQF
TRBV20-1	TRBJ2-5	SAREGGRGLGETQY
TRBV28	TRBJ2-1	ASSAIGTSGRNEQF
TRBV5-1	TRBJ2-7	ASSTDRPTYEQY
TRBV10-3	TRBJ2-7	AIRIQGAYEQY
TRBV12-3/TRBV12-4	TRBJ1-1	ASIKTDMNTEAF
TRBV20-1	TRBJ1-4	SATTGQGANEKLF
TRBV9	TRBJ2-3	ASSAQGGFASTDTQY
TRBV30	TRBJ1-2	AWSHGGGYT
TRBV28	TRBJ2-7	ASSIPSSGPIAHEQY
TRBV5-1	TRBJ1-1	ASSQKTGLNTEAF
TRBV20-1	TRBJ1-4	SAPVQGREKLF
TRBV27	TRBJ1-1	ASSLSPYRQGNTEAF
TRBV11-2	TRBJ1-5	ASSLEGIGQPQH
TRBV15	TRBJ2-3	ASSHRGTDTQY
TRBV7-8	TRBJ1-1	ASSLLNGQANTEAF
TRBV5-1	TRBJ2-1	ASSLDYSIEQF
TRBV12-3/TRBV12-4	TRBJ2-6	ASSHRPTGANVLT
TRBV27	TRBJ1-4	ASSRGISGEKLF
TRBV19	TRBJ1-1	ASSNDRGSRAF
TRBV6-1	TRBJ2-1	ASRTIGGSYNEQF
TRBV28	TRBJ1-1	ASSLEGTGGFLGAEAF